Below are 21 T cell receptor beta chains sequenced from a single sample in a study of regulatory T cells in long-lasting Graves disease. Construction of the TCR beta libraries employed iRepertoire HTBI primers in conjunction with Arm-PCR of CDR3 regions. Via MiXCR, TCRdb re-called the multiplex PCR reads, giving one row per CDR3 protein. The repertoire holds over 350,000 distinct CDR3 sequences, with around 16% as singletons. Documented time point: newly diagnosed GD, antithyroid drugs for less than 3 months. The TCR library was made from RNA that had been extracted from PBMCs in TRIzol. These data were also reused for a study on T cells in Graves' hyperthyroidism and ophthalmopathy.

Sample: peripheral blood mononuclear cells (PBMCs), taken at new diagnosis, from a patient treated with antithyroid drugs. These receptors originate from a woman between 40 and 50 years old with Graves disease.

This clonotype was observed at least ten times. The J gene is TRBJ1-2, the V gene TRBV6-1; 9 bases align to TRBD1. Germline V CDR1 and CDR2: MNHNS, SASEGT. The length of the CDR3 is 15 residues. The J segment lost 3 bases and the V segment lost 5 bases, leaving 7 bases of the junction unmatched. Written as DNA, the CDR3 is TGTGCCAGCAGTAGACTCGGACAGGGGCACTATGGCTACACCTTC. It yields the protein CASSRLGQGHYGYTF.

This clonotype has ten or more counts. The rearrangement links TRBV20-1 to TRBJ2-3; 10 bases agree with TRBD2. The germline V gene encodes CDR1 DFQATT and CDR2 SNEGSKA (reference sequence). With 3 bases clipped from V and 2 bases from J, the junction kept 5 bases outside the gene matches. This CDR3 is 15 amino acids long. CDR3 bases: TGCAGTGCTAGTCAGCGGGAGGGCCACACAGATACGCAGTATTTT. Translation: CSASQREGHTDTQYF.

CDR3 sequence (DNA): TGTGCCAGTAGTATTCTAGTCACGGTAGGAAGCACAGATACGCAGTATTTT. Amino acids: CASSILVTVGSTDTQYF. V is TRBV19 and J is TRBJ2-3; D gene uncertain. V lost 3 bases and J 0 bases, leaving 16 bases between the germline ends. Germline values: CDR1 LNHDA, CDR2 SQIVND (reference sequence). The CDR3 is 17 amino acids. The whole variable domain, filled in from reference TRBV19 and TRBJ2-3, reads DGGITQSPKYLFRKEGQNVTLSCEQNLNHDAMYWYRQDPGQGLRLIYYSQIVNDFQKGDIAEGYSVSREKKESFPLTVTSAQKNPTAFYLCASSILVTVGSTDTQYFGPGTRLTVL.

This clonotype was seen only a few times. A much more abundant neighbour one base away suggests this may be a read error. This chain links TRBV2 with TRBJ2-7; TRBD2 aligns across 8 bases. Germline CDR1 SNHLY, CDR2 FYNNEI. After removal of 4 bases from V and 2 bases from J, the junction contained 4 bases not matched to a gene. The CDR3 length is 14 residues. The CDR3 bases are TGTGCCAGCAGTGTCCGGGAGGGCACCTACGAGCAGTACTTC. The encoded protein is CASSVREGTYEQYF. Looking up the rest from reference TRBV2 and TRBJ2-7 gives the full variable domain: EPEVTQTPSHQVTQMGQEVILRCVPISNHLYFYWYRQILGQKVEFLVSFYNNEISEKSEIFDDQFSVERPDGSNFTLKIRSTKLEDSAMYFCASSVREGTYEQYFGPGTRLTVT.

In its sample, this clonotype was seen a few times. This chain uses TRBV5-1 with TRBJ2-3; D call uncertain. This CDR3 spans 14 amino acids. Between the trimmed V and J ends, which lost 4 bases and 1 base, there was a span of 10 bases. Germline V gene sequence: CDR1 SGHRS, CDR2 YFSETQ. CDR3 coding DNA: TGCGCCAGCAGCCCGGAGTTGGGCACAGATACGCAGTATTTT. This sequence encodes CASSPELGTDTQYF.

The chain joins TRBV12-3 or TRBV12-4 to TRBJ1-2; D remains unclear. CDR3 length: 13 amino acids. V shed 0 bases and J shed 3 bases, with 5 bases lying between them. The CDR3 region has the DNA TGTGCCAGCAGTTTAGCGCACGACTATGGCTACACCTTC. Translated: CASSLAHDYGYTF.

The rearrangement uses TRBV28 and TRBJ1-6, with D possibly TRBD1 on 6 matching bases. This CDR3 is 15 amino acids long. Trimming left V 6 bases short and J 4 bases short, with 13 bases between. The germline CDR1 and CDR2 sequences are MDHEN and SYDVKM. CDR3 sequence (DNA): TGTGCCAGCAGACCCCCCGGGACATATAATTCACCCCTCCACTTT. Its protein is CASRPPGTYNSPLHF.

This clonotype was seen repeatedly, ten times or more. The chain has TRBV29-1 and TRBJ2-1; TRBD2 might be the D (6 bases). The germline V gene encodes CDR1 SQVTM and CDR2 ANQGSEA. V shed 6 bases and J shed 1 base, with 13 bases lying between them. This CDR3 spans 14 amino acids. Here the CDR3 reads CSVGTSLSYNEQFF. CDR3 nucleotides: TGCAGCGTGGGGACTTCTTTATCCTACAATGAGCAGTTCTTC.

This clonotype occurred many times. The chain recombines TRBV5-1 with TRBJ1-6; possible D gene TRBD1, 5 bases. The CDR3 loop spans 16 amino acids. The V gene's germline CDR1 is SGHRS and CDR2 YFSETQ. Trimming took off 4 bases at V and 7 bases at J, with 18 bases between the two ends. The CDR3 is CASSPDRDLRNSPLHF. In DNA, the CDR3 is TGCGCCAGCAGCCCGGACCGGGACTTGCGGAATTCACCCCTCCACTTT.

This clonotype was picked up a small number of times. The V gene is TRBV4-2, the J gene TRBJ2-5; 8 positions match TRBD2. Germline V CDR1 and CDR2: LGHNA, YNFKEQ. This CDR3 has 16 residues. With V trimmed by 0 bases and J by 5 bases, 8 bases remained unmatched. The CDR3 loop is CASSQDKAGEGETQYF. CDR3 nucleotides: TGTGCCAGCAGCCAAGATAAAGCGGGAGAGGGGGAGACCCAGTACTTC.

This clonotype came up many times. J is TRBJ2-3 and V is TRBV7-3; possible D gene TRBD2, 6 bases. The V and J ends lost 3 bases and 6 bases respectively, with 10 bases between them. The CDR3 runs 13 residues. CDR1 is SGHTA and CDR2 is FQGTGA in the germline V gene. CDR3 amino acids: CASSLTSKDTQYF. As DNA, the CDR3 is TGTGCCAGCAGCTTGACTAGTAAGGATACGCAGTATTTT.

This clonotype was seen a handful of times. The rearrangement links TRBV29-1 to TRBJ1-1; D ambiguous. CDR1 SQVTM and CDR2 ANQGSEA come from the germline V gene. The CDR3 totals 10 residues. Trimming pared 7 bases from V and 7 bases from J, leaving 10 bases between. DNA for the CDR3: TGCAGCGCCAGTCAGATTGAAGCTTTCTTT. It specifies CSASQIEAFF.

The CDR3 protein is CATSDSGGYEQYF. DNA of the CDR3: TGTGCCACCAGTGATTCGGGTGGTTACGAGCAGTACTTC. The rearrangement uses TRBV24-1 and TRBJ2-7; no clear D gene. Germline lookup yields CDR1 KGHDR and CDR2 SFDVKD. With 2 bases removed from V and 4 bases from J, the gap between germline ends came to 8 bases. The CDR3 is 13 residues long.

This clonotype occurred many times. The chain couples TRBV15 to TRBJ1-2; no clear D. Trimming cost V 1 base and J 0 bases, with 15 bases left between them. Per the germline V gene, CDR1 is LNHNV and CDR2 is YYDKDF (reference sequence). The length of the CDR3 is 17 residues. CDR3 DNA sequence: TGTGCCACCAGCAGAGTTCCGCAGGCTGGGCCTAACTATGGCTACACCTTC. As protein: CATSRVPQAGPNYGYTF.

This clonotype was recorded a few times. J is TRBJ2-7 and V is TRBV28; D might be TRBD2 (6 bases). This CDR3 comprises 14 residues. V gave up 2 bases and J gave up 6 bases, with 14 bases separating them. CDR1 and CDR2 (germline): MDHEN, SYDVKM. The CDR3 here is CASSLRSGVPEQYF. CDR3 nucleotides: TGTGCCAGCAGTTTAAGGTCGGGAGTCCCCGAGCAGTACTTC.

V gene TRBV9 combines with J gene TRBJ2-7, with D perhaps given as TRBD1 or TRBD2 (5 bases each). Deletions cut 0 bases from V and 6 bases from J, with 16 bases between. There are 15 residues in the CDR3. CDR1 and CDR2 from the germline V gene are SGDLS and YYNGEE. In nucleotides, the CDR3 is TGTGCCAGCAGCGTAGGCCGGGGCAGGGAAGGCGAGCAGTACTTC. Residues: CASSVGRGREGEQYF.

This clonotype was observed a few times. The chain recombines TRBV14 with TRBJ1-4; D gene ambiguous. Germline lookup yields CDR1 SGHDN and CDR2 FVKESK. The V and J ends lost 4 bases and 0 bases respectively, with 12 bases between them. The CDR3 extends over 16 amino acids. The CDR3 here is CASSRGLIATNEKLFF. CDR3 sequence (DNA): TGTGCCAGCAGCCGAGGACTGATAGCAACTAATGAAAAACTGTTTTTT.

In its sample, this clonotype was seen many times. The chain employs TRBV3-1 and TRBJ2-7, with TRBD2 matching 7 bases. The germline V gene encodes CDR1 LGHDT and CDR2 YNNKEL (reference sequence). J was trimmed by 1 base and V by 4 bases; bases with no gene match: 7. This CDR3 is 15 amino acids long. CDR3 amino acids: CASSPGLADSYEQYF. In nucleotides, the CDR3 is TGTGCCAGCAGCCCGGGGCTAGCGGATTCCTACGAGCAGTACTTC.

This clonotype was seen a handful of times. The V gene is TRBV28, the J gene TRBJ1-5, with 12 bases lining up with TRBD1. The CDR3 is 14 amino acids. V was clipped by 6 bases and J by 6 bases; unmatched bases: 3. Germline lookup yields CDR1 MDHEN and CDR2 SYDVKM. CDR3 loop: CASSRDRGLQPQHF. The CDR3 coding sequence is TGTGCCAGCAGCCGGGACAGGGGGCTTCAGCCCCAGCATTTT.

A few counts support this clonotype. The CDR3 loop reads CSVEDQAPQVYNEQFF. CDR3 coding DNA: TGCAGCGTTGAAGACCAGGCCCCGCAGGTCTACAATGAGCAGTTCTTC. The genes are TRBV29-1 and TRBJ2-1; no firm D call. Between the trimmed V and J ends, which lost 0 bases and 3 bases, there was a span of 15 bases. The germline V gene encodes CDR1 SQVTM and CDR2 ANQGSEA. The CDR3 runs to 16 residues.

In this sample, this clonotype turned up a few times. V and J are TRBV15 and TRBJ2-1; 13 positions match TRBD2. This CDR3 spans 18 amino acids. Trimming took 3 bases from V and 0 from J; bases not matched to a gene: 5. Germline V lookup: CDR1 LNHNV, CDR2 YYDKDF (reference sequence). CDR3 region: CATSRGTSGILSYNEQFF. In DNA, the CDR3 is TGTGCCACCAGCAGGGGGACTAGCGGGATCCTCTCCTACAATGAGCAGTTCTTC. The entire variable domain, with the rest obtained from reference TRBV15 and TRBJ2-1, is as follows: DAMVIQNPRYQVTQFGKPVTLSCSQTLNHNVMYWYQQKSSQAPKLLFHYYDKDFNNEADTPDNFQSRRPNTSFCFLDIRSPGLGDTAMYLCATSRGTSGILSYNEQFFGPGTRLTVL.